This TCR beta chain was obtained from a study of T cells after yellow fever vaccination. Turning to the study itself: Researchers used SMART-Seq v4 Ultra Low Input to prepare fractions that had low cell numbers. Regarding the study as a whole: The bulk population could contribute abundant contaminating clonotypes to FACS-sorted repertoires.

This clonotype has a handful of counts. Its antigen is still unknown. The authors made TCR cDNA by 5'RACE template switching, adding a universal primer site and UMIs. TCRdb fed the 5' RACE reads into MiXCR, producing one record per CDR3 protein. The sample has under 150,000 distinct CDR3 sequences; roughly 15% are singletons. Trimming pared 1 base from V and 2 bases from J, leaving 4 bases between. The CDR3 is 12 amino acids. Germline-derived CDR1 and CDR2 are SGHDT and YYEEEE. V usage is TRBV5-6 and J usage is TRBJ2-7; D is unclear. The sequencing used CD8+ T cells sorted from PBMCs, collected 5 days after the yellow fever booster vaccination. The TCR originated in a man aged 18 to 30 who received the YFV17D yellow fever vaccine. For the CDR3, the DNA is TGTGCCAGCAGCTTGAACACCTACGAGCAGTACTTC. Amino acids: CASSLNTYEQYF.